These T cell receptor beta chains were read from a single sample in a study of blood T cell repertoires in COVID-19. Libraries were prepared by immunoSEQ multiplex PCR; TCRdb keeps only in-frame clonotypes and omits some of them. The sample yields over 200,000 clones, around nine tenths seen once. The sequencing input was PBMCs or T cells enriched from blood (not recorded which). These receptor sequences come from a woman in her thirties who had been exposed to COVID-19. The conserved cysteine and the conserved F or W are not part of the CDR3 here. Size is stated for part of the rows, as once, few or many counts, or as a class when the clone is expanded.

NA,TRBV10-1,ASSETLAGDTDTQY
NA,TRBV10-3,AIRRGGTDTEAF
NA,TRBV9,ASSPDSRDTGYT
NA,TRBV12-3/TRBV12-4,ASRRPGGNEQF
few,TRBV7-9,ASSSVAGELF
NA,TRBV5-1,ASSLGGGGNTIY
NA,TRBV18,ASSPQGTRGYT
once,TRBV29-1,SVELGGLVPSEQF
NA,TRBV27,AGGPSGRGEQF
NA,TRBV6-1,ASSEFRVRSQPQH
NA,TRBV4-2,ASSQDLGALAEKLF
NA,TRBV9,ASSVFAREEGEQF
NA,TRBV3-1/TRBV3-2,ASSQGSGGDHGYGYT
NA,TRBV6-4,ASSSIAGVVPF
once,TRBV5-5,ASSSIGVEAF
NA,TRBV5-1,ASSFRAGGRTGELF
NA,TRBV4-1,ASSQHWQGYTEAF